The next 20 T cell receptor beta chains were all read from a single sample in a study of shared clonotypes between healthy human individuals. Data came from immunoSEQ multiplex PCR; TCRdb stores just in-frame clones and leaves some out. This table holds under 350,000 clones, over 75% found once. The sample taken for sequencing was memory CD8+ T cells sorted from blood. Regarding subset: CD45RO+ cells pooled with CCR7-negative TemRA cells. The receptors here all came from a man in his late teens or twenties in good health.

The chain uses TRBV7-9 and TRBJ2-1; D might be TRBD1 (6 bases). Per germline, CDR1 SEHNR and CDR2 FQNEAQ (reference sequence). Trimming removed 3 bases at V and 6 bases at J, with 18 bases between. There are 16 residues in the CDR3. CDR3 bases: TGTGCCAGCAGCTTTGCCAGGACAGAGAGAGGCAATGAGCAGTTCTTC. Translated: CASSFARTERGNEQFF.

This CDR3 reads CASAQGLIYEQYF. The CDR3 coding sequence is TGTGCCAGTGCCCAGGGGTTGATATACGAGCAGTACTTC. This chain connects TRBV27 to TRBJ2-7, with a tentative D call TRBD1 (6 bases). This CDR3 has 13 amino acids. V was trimmed by 9 bases and J by 4 bases, leaving 16 bases between them. Germline-derived CDR1 and CDR2 are MNHEY and SMNVEV (reference sequence).

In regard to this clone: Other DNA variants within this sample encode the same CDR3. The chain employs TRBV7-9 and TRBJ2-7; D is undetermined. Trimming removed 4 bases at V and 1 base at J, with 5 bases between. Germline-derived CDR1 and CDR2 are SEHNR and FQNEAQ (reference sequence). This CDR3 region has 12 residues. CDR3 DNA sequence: TGTGCCAGCAGCTCTACTTCCTACGAGCAGTACTTC. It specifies CASSSTSYEQYF.

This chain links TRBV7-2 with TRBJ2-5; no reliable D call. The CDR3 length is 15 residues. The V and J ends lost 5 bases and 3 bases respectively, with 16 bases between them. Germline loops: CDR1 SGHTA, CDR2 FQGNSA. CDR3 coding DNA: TGTGCCAGCAGCGCAACTCGACTGGCTAAAGAGACCCAGTACTTC. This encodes CASSATRLAKETQYF.

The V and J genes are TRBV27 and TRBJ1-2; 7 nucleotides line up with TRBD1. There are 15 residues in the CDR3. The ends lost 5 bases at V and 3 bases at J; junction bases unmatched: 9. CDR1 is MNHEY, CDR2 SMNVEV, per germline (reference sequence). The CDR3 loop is CASSPLTGWDYGYTF. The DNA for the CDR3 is TGTGCCAGCAGTCCGCTGACAGGGTGGGACTATGGCTACACCTTC.

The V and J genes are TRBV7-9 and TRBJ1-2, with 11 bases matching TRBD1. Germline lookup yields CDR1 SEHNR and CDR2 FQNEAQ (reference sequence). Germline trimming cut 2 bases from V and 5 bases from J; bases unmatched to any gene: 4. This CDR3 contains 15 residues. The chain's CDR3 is CASSLSGQGAYGYTF. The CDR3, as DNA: TGTGCCAGCAGCTTATCCGGACAGGGGGCGTATGGCTACACCTTC.

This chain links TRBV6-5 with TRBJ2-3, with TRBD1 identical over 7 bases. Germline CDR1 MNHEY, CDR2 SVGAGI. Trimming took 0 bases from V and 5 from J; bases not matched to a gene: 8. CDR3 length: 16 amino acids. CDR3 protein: CASSYSETGYEDTQYF. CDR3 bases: TGTGCCAGCAGTTACTCTGAGACAGGGTATGAAGATACGCAGTATTTT.

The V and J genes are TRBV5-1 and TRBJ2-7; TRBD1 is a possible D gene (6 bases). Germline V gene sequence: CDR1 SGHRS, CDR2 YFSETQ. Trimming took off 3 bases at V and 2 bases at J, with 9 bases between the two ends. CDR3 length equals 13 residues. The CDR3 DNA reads TGCGCCAGCAGCTATTCAGGGGCCTACGAGCAGTACTTC. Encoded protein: CASSYSGAYEQYF.

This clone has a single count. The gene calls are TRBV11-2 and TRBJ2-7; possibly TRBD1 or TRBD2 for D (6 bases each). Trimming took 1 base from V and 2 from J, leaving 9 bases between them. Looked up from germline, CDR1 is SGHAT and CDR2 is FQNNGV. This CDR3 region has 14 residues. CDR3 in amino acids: CASSLGGAAYEQYF. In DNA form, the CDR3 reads TGTGCCAGCAGCTTAGGGGGGGCCGCCTACGAGCAGTACTTC.

CDR3: CASSQIAGAGPMTEAFF. CDR3 bases: TGTGCCAGCAGCCAAATCGCCGGTGCAGGACCGATGACTGAAGCTTTCTTT. The chain has TRBV14 and TRBJ1-1; D is uncertain. Per germline, CDR1 SGHDN and CDR2 FVKESK. The CDR3 is made up of 17 amino acids. The V end lost 2 bases, the J end lost 5 bases, and 21 bases lay between the germline ends.

CDR3 sequence: CAWRLIRLSTEAFF. In DNA form, the CDR3 reads TGTGCCTGGAGACTTATCCGACTTAGCACTGAAGCTTTCTTT. The chain carries TRBV30 and TRBJ1-1; D call uncertain. The V end was cut by 3 bases, the J end by 4 bases, with 15 bases between. CDR3 size: 14 residues. Germline assignment: CDR1 GTSNPN and CDR2 SVGIG (reference sequence).

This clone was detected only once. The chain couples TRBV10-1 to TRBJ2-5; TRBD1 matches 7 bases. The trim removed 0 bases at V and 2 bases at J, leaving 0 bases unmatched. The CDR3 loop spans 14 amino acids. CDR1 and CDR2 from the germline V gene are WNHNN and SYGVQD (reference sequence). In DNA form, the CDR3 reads TGCGCCAGCAGTGAGTCGACAGGGCAAGAGACCCAGTACTTC. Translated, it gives CASSESTGQETQYF.

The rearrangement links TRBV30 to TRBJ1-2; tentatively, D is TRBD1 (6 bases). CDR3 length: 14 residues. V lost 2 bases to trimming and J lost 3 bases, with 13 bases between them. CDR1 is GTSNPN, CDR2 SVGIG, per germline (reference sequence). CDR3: CAWSPLQGYYGYTF. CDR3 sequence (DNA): TGTGCCTGGAGTCCCCTACAGGGCTACTATGGCTACACCTTC.

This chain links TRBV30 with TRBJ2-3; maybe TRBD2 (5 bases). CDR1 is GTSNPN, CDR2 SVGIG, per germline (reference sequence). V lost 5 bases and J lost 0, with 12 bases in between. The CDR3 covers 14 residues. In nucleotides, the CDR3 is TGTGCCTGGGGCGACGGCGGGAGCACAGATACGCAGTATTTT. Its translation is CAWGDGGSTDTQYF.

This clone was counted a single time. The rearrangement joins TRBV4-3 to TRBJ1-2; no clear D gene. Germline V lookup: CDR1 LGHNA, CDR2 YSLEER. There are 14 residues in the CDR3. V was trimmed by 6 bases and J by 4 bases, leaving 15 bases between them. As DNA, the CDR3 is TGCGCCAGCAGATCCGGCCAGGACCCCTATGGCTACACCTTC. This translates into CASRSGQDPYGYTF.

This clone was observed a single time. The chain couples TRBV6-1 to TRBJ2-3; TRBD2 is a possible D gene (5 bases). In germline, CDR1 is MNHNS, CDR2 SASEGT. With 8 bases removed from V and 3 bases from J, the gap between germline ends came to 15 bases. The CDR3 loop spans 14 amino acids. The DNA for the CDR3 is TGTGCCAGCTCCCCGGGGTATCTAACAGATACGCAGTATTTT. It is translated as CASSPGYLTDTQYF.

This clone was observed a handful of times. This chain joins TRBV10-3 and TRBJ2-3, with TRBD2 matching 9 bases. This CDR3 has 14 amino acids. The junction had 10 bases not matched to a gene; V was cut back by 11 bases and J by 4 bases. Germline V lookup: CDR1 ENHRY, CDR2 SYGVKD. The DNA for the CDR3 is TGTGCCGTGGGCGCGGGGGGGCCGTCAGATACGCAGTATTTT. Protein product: CAVGAGGPSDTQYF.

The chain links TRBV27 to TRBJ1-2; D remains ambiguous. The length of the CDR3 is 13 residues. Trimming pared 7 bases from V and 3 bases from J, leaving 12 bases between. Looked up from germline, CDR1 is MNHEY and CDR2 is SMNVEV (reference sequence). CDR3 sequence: CASKRAEDYGYTF. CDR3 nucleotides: TGTGCCAGCAAACGGGCAGAGGACTATGGCTACACCTTC.

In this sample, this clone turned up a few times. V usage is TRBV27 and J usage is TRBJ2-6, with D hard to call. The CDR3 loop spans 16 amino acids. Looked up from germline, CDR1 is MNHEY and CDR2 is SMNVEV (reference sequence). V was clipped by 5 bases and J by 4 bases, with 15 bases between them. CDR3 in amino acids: CASSSTGTFGANVLTF. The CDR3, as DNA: TGTGCCAGCAGTAGTACGGGCACCTTCGGGGCCAACGTCCTGACTTTC.

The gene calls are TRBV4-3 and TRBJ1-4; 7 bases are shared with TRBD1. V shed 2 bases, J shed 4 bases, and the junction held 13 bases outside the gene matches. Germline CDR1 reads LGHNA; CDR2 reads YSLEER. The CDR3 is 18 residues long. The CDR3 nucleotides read TGCGCCAGCAGCCAATTGTATCCTAGGACAGGAGTTAATGAAAAACTGTTTTTT. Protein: CASSQLYPRTGVNEKLFF.